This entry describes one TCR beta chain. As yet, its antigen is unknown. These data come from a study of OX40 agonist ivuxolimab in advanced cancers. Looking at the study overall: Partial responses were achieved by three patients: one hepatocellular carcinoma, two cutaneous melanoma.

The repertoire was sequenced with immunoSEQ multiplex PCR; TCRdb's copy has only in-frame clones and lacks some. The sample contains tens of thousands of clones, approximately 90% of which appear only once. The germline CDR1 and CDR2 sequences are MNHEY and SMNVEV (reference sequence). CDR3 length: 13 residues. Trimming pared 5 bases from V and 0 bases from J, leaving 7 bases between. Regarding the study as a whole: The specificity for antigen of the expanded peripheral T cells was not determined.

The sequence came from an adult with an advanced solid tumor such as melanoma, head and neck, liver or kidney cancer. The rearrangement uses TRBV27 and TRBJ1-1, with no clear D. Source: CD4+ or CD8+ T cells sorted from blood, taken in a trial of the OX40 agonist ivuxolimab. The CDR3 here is CASSVTVNTEAFF. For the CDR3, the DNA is TGTGCCAGCAGTGTGACGGTGAACACTGAAGCTTTCTTT.